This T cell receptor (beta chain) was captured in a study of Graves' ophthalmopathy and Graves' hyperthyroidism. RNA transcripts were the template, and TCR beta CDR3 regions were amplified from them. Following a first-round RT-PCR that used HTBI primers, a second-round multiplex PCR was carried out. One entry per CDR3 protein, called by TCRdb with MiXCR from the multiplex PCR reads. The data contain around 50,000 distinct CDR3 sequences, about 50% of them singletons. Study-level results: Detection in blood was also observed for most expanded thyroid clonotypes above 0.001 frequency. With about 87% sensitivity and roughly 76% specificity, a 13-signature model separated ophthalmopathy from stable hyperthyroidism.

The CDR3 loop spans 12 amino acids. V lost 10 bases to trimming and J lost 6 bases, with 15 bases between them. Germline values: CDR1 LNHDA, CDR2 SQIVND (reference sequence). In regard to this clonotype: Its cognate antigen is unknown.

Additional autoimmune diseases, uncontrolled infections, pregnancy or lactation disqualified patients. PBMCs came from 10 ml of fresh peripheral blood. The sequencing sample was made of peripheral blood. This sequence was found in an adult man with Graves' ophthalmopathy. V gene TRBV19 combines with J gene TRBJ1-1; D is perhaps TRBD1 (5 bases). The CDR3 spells CATWAGHAEAFF. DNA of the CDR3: TGTGCCACCTGGGCAGGGCACGCTGAAGCTTTCTTT. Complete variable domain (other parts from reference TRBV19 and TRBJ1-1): DGGITQSPKYLFRKEGQNVTLSCEQNLNHDAMYWYRQDPGQGLRLIYYSQIVNDFQKGDIAEGYSVSREKKESFPLTVTSAQKNPTAFYLCATWAGHAEAFFGQGTRLTVV.